The rows below give T cell receptor beta chains drawn from one sample of a study of T cells after yellow fever vaccination. TCRdb passed the 5' RACE reads through MiXCR, listing each CDR3 protein once. The table lists a few hundred thousand distinct CDR3 sequences, 3.5% to 5% of them singletons. The material was PBMCs, obtained 15 days after the yellow fever booster vaccination. These receptors were collected from a man aged 18 to 29 who received the YFV17D yellow fever vaccine. The CDR3 runs from the conserved cysteine through the conserved F or W. The D gene is left open where the match is weak. Some rows have no size entry. The others give once, few or many, or a class for an expanded clone.

clone size	D gene	V gene	CDR3 length	J gene	CDR3 DNA	CDR3 protein
many	NA	TRBV7-9	14	TRBJ1-1	TGTGCCAGCACCCGGGACGGGACCTTCACTGAAGCTTTCTTT	CASTRDGTFTEAFF
many	NA	TRBV15	17	TRBJ2-3	TGTGCCACCAACCGCAGGAGACAATACACTAGCACAGATACGCAGTATTTT	CATNRRRQYTSTDTQYF
many	NA	TRBV7-9	13	TRBJ1-1	TGTGCCAGCATTAAACAGCCGAACACTGAAGCTTTCTTT	CASIKQPNTEAFF
few	TRBD1	TRBV5-1	14	TRBJ2-1	TGCGCCAGCAGCTTAGGGACAGTCTACAATGAGCAGTTCTTC	CASSLGTVYNEQFF
few	TRBD1	TRBV7-9	16	TRBJ2-5	TGTGCCAGCAGGATGACGACAGGGGGTATCCAAGAGACCCAGTACTTC	CASRMTTGGIQETQYF
NA	TRBD1	TRBV5-1	14	TRBJ1-2	TGCGCCAGCAGCCAAGACAGGGCGTCCTATGGCTACACCTTC	CASSQDRASYGYTF
few	TRBD1	TRBV25-1	17	TRBJ1-2	TGTGCCAGCAGTGACGGGACAGGGGCCCCTAACTACTATGGCTACACCTTC	CASSDGTGAPNYYGYTF
many	TRBD1	TRBV19	16	TRBJ2-1	TGTGCCAGTAGTAACTACAGGGGCAGTACCTACAATGAGCAGTTCTTC	CASSNYRGSTYNEQFF
few	NA	TRBV5-1	13	TRBJ1-6	TGCGCCAGCAGGGACAACGGGTATTCACCCCTCCACTTT	CASRDNGYSPLHF
few	TRBD2	TRBV24-1	16	TRBJ2-2	TGTGCCACCAGTGAATCGGGGGGGTCGAACACCGGGGAGCTGTTTTTT	CATSESGGSNTGELFF
many	NA	TRBV15	14	TRBJ2-3	TGTGCCACCAGCAGAGCGGGGGCGAGGTCTTCGCAGTATTTT	CATSRAGARSSQYF
NA	TRBD2	TRBV6-6	14	TRBJ2-1	TGTGCCAGCCGGACTAGCGGGCTCTACAATGAGCAGTTCTTC	CASRTSGLYNEQFF
few	NA	TRBV18	15	TRBJ2-5	TGTGCCAGCTCACCACCATTGGGACGTTCGGAGACCCAGTACTTC	CASSPPLGRSETQYF
NA	NA	TRBV11-2	16	TRBJ1-3	TGTGCCAGCAGCTGGCGACGGGGGTACTCTGGAAACACCATATATTTT	CASSWRRGYSGNTIYF
many	NA	TRBV7-8	15	TRBJ2-5	TGTGCCAGCAGCTCCCTGGGGGGCAGCGGGGAGACCCAGTACTTC	CASSSLGGSGETQYF
NA	NA	TRBV7-9	14	TRBJ2-1	TGTGCCAGCAGCTTGTTGGGACGGAACAATGAGCAGTTCTTC	CASSLLGRNNEQFF
few	TRBD1	TRBV7-3	14	TRBJ1-1	TGTGCCAGCAGCCCGTCCCGGGACAGGGACGAAGCTTTCTTT	CASSPSRDRDEAFF
many	TRBD2	TRBV4-3	17	TRBJ2-3	TGCGCCAGCAGCCAAGAAAGAAATCTAGCGGGGGGTTATACGCAGTATTTT	CASSQERNLAGGYTQYF
few	TRBD1	TRBV4-3	16	TRBJ2-1	TGCGCCAGCAGCAACATTATCCGGGACAGCCAAGGTGGGCAGTTCTTC	CASSNIIRDSQGGQFF
few	NA	TRBV4-3	15	TRBJ2-2	TGCGCCAGCAGCCAAGACGGGCGAGTGTCCGGGGAGCTGTTTTTT	CASSQDGRVSGELFF
few	NA	TRBV5-5	15	TRBJ2-7	TGTGCCAGCAGTTCTGACCCACCGGGACTGGACGAGCAGTACTTC	CASSSDPPGLDEQYF
many	NA	TRBV6-2/TRBV6-3	13	TRBJ2-1	TGTGCCAGCAGTTGGGGAGTTTACAATGAGCAGTTCTTC	CASSWGVYNEQFF
many	NA	TRBV24-1	13	TRBJ2-1	TGTGCCACCAGATCCGGGCCTTACAATGAGCAGTTCTTC	CATRSGPYNEQFF
many	NA	TRBV6-6	13	TRBJ1-4	TGTGCCAGCAGCCCAACAGGGCGTGAAAAACTGTTTTTT	CASSPTGREKLFF